This T cell receptor (beta chain) was captured in a study of technical replicates of blood from several donors. Data came from immunoSEQ multiplex PCR; TCRdb stores just in-frame clones and leaves some out. The data contain approximately 100,000 clones, around 95% of them seen just once; the ten biggest clones take up approximately 0.23%. This CDR3 is built from 12 residues. V dropped 8 bases and J dropped 5 bases, with 12 bases sitting between them. Germline V CDR1 and CDR2: WNHNN, SYGVQD (reference sequence). This sequence was found in a human donor in good health. The sequenced sample consisted of T cells isolated from PBMCs. J is TRBJ1-2 and V is TRBV10-1; TRBD1 might be the D (5 bases). The CDR3 here is CASGEKGYGYTF. CDR3 nucleotides: TGCGCCAGCGGAGAAAAGGGGTATGGCTACACCTTC.